The 28 T cell receptor beta chains below were found in one sample sequenced in a study of T-cell reconstitution after alpha-beta-depleted transplantation in children. Molecular barcoding with unique molecular identifiers was used for the TCRbeta library. TCRdb re-derived calls from the PCR reads in MiXCR, one entry per CDR3 protein. Here the sample spans 190,000 or so distinct CDR3 sequences, approximately 6.6% being singletons. Sequenced here: PBMCs from the stem cell graft donor, sampled from the stem cell graft. The receptors stem from a human donor who donated a stem cell graft to a child with Wiskott-Aldrich syndrome.

In its sample, this clonotype was seen many times. The V gene is TRBV15, the J gene TRBJ2-1, with D possibly matching TRBD2 (6 bases). V lost 4 bases, J lost 5 bases, and 15 bases lay in between. The CDR3 contains 15 residues. The germline gives CDR1 LNHNV, CDR2 YYDKDF (reference sequence). CDR3 bases: TGTGCCACCAGCATGCCGACCTCGGGGGACAATGAGCAGTTCTTC. Protein sequence: CATSMPTSGDNEQFF.

This clonotype was picked up many times. This chain connects TRBV19 to TRBJ2-5, with 7 bases fitting TRBD2. Trimming at V came to 5 bases and at J to 4 bases, leaving 7 bases not matched to a gene. From germline, CDR1 is LNHDA and CDR2 SQIVND (reference sequence). This CDR3 is built from 14 residues. This CDR3 is CASSAGDHGETQYF. The CDR3 DNA reads as TGTGCCAGTAGTGCGGGGGACCACGGAGAGACCCAGTACTTC.

This clonotype was recorded many times. The chain couples TRBV30 to TRBJ2-7; 11 bases line up with TRBD1. The germline gives CDR1 GTSNPN, CDR2 SVGIG (reference sequence). The CDR3 runs to 14 residues. J lost 3 bases, V lost 2 bases, and 3 bases had no gene match. CDR3 nucleotides: TGTGCCTGGAGTCTAGGGACAGGGGGCTACGAGCAGTACTTC. This sequence encodes CAWSLGTGGYEQYF.

This clonotype showed up many times. The gene calls are TRBV28 and TRBJ2-7; D is tentatively TRBD1 or TRBD2 (6 bases each). Germline assignment: CDR1 MDHEN and CDR2 SYDVKM. The CDR3 extends over 15 amino acids. Trimming removed 8 bases at V and 1 base at J, with 18 bases between. This CDR3 is CASAIPGGQSYEQYF. In DNA form, the CDR3 reads TGTGCCAGCGCTATCCCCGGGGGACAATCCTACGAGCAGTACTTC.

V and J are TRBV12-3 or TRBV12-4 and TRBJ2-7, with 8 bases that match TRBD2. The CDR3 has 15 residues. Losses at the gene ends were 7 bases for V and 5 bases for J; bases not matched to a gene: 13. CDR3 DNA sequence: TGTGCCAGCAACGGGGGGGTGGGCCAAGAAGACGAGCAGTACTTC. This translates into CASNGGVGQEDEQYF.

The rearrangement joins TRBV2 to TRBJ1-1; 10 bases line up with TRBD1. Germline assignment: CDR1 SNHLY and CDR2 FYNNEI. CDR3 length equals 15 residues. The junction had 6 bases not matched to a gene; V was cut back by 3 bases and J by 5 bases. CDR3 in amino acids: CASSDRTGGGTEAFF. DNA for the CDR3: TGTGCCAGCAGTGACCGGACAGGGGGGGGGACTGAAGCTTTCTTT.

This clonotype was counted many times. The rearrangement joins TRBV12-3 or TRBV12-4 to TRBJ2-3; TRBD2 matches at 15 bases. V dropped 4 bases and J dropped 6; count of bases not matched to a gene: 5. This CDR3 has 16 amino acids. The CDR3 is CASSSGLAGGVDTQYF. The DNA for the CDR3 is TGTGCCAGCAGTTCGGGACTAGCGGGGGGCGTCGATACGCAGTATTTT.

This clonotype was detected only a few times. The chain couples TRBV30 to TRBJ2-1; 7 bases align to TRBD2. The CDR3 is 14 residues long. V trimming: 2 bases; J trimming: 6 bases; junction bases outside the gene matches: 7. The germline V gene has CDR1 GTSNPN and CDR2 SVGIG (reference sequence). The CDR3 spells CAWSWWEGLNEQFF. In DNA, the CDR3 is TGTGCCTGGAGTTGGTGGGAGGGCCTCAATGAGCAGTTCTTC.

This clonotype was detected ten times or more. The chain recombines TRBV29-1 with TRBJ2-1, with 12 bases that match TRBD1. V was clipped by 6 bases and J by 3 bases; unmatched bases: 6. This CDR3 has 15 residues. Germline V gene sequence: CDR1 SQVTM, CDR2 ANQGSEA. The CDR3 sequence is CSVKGQGANYNEQFF. The CDR3 DNA reads as TGCAGCGTCAAGGGACAGGGGGCAAACTACAATGAGCAGTTCTTC.

The genes are TRBV5-1 and TRBJ2-5, with D perhaps matching TRBD1 (6 bases). The length of the CDR3 is 15 residues. The germline V and J ends were trimmed by 2 bases and 1 base, with 12 bases remaining between them. Germline CDR1 SGHRS, CDR2 YFSETQ. This chain's CDR3 is CASSLEGVTQETQYF. CDR3 nucleotide sequence: TGCGCCAGCAGCTTAGAGGGGGTTACCCAAGAGACCCAGTACTTC. Filled out from reference TRBV5-1 and TRBJ2-5, the complete variable domain reads KAGVTQTPRYLIKTRGQQVTLSCSPISGHRSVSWYQQTPGQGLQFLFEYFSETQRNKGNFPGRFSGRQFSNSRSEMNVSTLELGDSALYLCASSLEGVTQETQYFGPGTRLLVL.

This clonotype was counted a few times. V gene TRBV7-6 combines with J gene TRBJ1-4, with 7 nucleotides matching TRBD1. V shed 4 bases and J 4 bases; nucleotides not matched to a gene: 6. Per germline, CDR1 SGHVS and CDR2 FNYEAQ. The CDR3 is 15 residues long. The CDR3 coding sequence is TGTGCCAGCAGCTCCTTAAGGGGGCGTAATGAAAAACTGTTTTTT. Its translation: CASSSLRGRNEKLFF. Full variable domain (outside the CDR3, taken from reference TRBV7-6 and TRBJ1-4): GAGVSQSPRYKVTKRGQDVALRCDPISGHVSLYWYRQALGQGPEFLTYFNYEAQQDKSGLPNDRFSAERPEGSISTLTIQRTEQRDSAMYRCASSSLRGRNEKLFFGSGTQLSVL.

There are many counts of this clonotype. The rearrangement uses TRBV5-1 and TRBJ2-7; 9 bases are shared with TRBD2. With 0 bases clipped from V and 0 bases from J, the junction kept 4 bases outside the gene matches. Germline loops: CDR1 SGHRS, CDR2 YFSETQ. This CDR3 is 16 amino acids long. DNA of the CDR3: TGCGCCAGCAGCTTGGACCCTAGCGGGAACTCCTACGAGCAGTACTTC. This translates into CASSLDPSGNSYEQYF. Filled out from reference TRBV5-1 and TRBJ2-7, the complete variable domain reads KAGVTQTPRYLIKTRGQQVTLSCSPISGHRSVSWYQQTPGQGLQFLFEYFSETQRNKGNFPGRFSGRQFSNSRSEMNVSTLELGDSALYLCASSLDPSGNSYEQYFGPGTRLTVT.

In this sample, this clonotype turned up many times. V is TRBV20-1 and J is TRBJ2-7; 7 bases map to TRBD1. V gave up 4 bases and J gave up 7 bases; unmatched junction bases: 13. CDR1 DFQATT and CDR2 SNEGSKA come from the germline V gene (reference sequence). The CDR3 has 14 residues. The CDR3 loop reads CSANGLRQDREQYF. The CDR3 coding sequence is TGCAGTGCTAATGGACTTAGACAGGACAGGGAGCAGTACTTC.

This clonotype has a count of ten or more. This chain uses TRBV5-1 with TRBJ2-3; D unresolved. Deletions cut 2 bases from V and 5 bases from J, with 12 bases between. The CDR3 consists of 14 residues. Germline lookup yields CDR1 SGHRS and CDR2 YFSETQ. CDR3 sequence (DNA): TGCGCCAGCAGCTTAAACGGTCTGGTAGATACGCAGTATTTT. Residues: CASSLNGLVDTQYF.

Many counts were recorded for this clonotype. The chain couples TRBV7-9 to TRBJ1-1; D is ambiguous. Germline V CDR1 and CDR2: SEHNR, FQNEAQ (reference sequence). CDR3 length equals 13 residues. Deletions cut 1 base from V and 5 bases from J, with 8 bases between. The CDR3 nucleotides read TGTGCCAGCAGCTTAGTTAAGGCGACTGAAGCTTTCTTT. Translating it yields CASSLVKATEAFF.

This clonotype was counted ten times or more. The chain uses TRBV6-5 and TRBJ2-5, with 11 bases lining up with TRBD2. The CDR3 sequence is 17 residues long. Germline V gene data show CDR1 as MNHEY and CDR2 as SVGAGI. Trimming at V came to 5 bases and at J to 1 base, leaving 9 bases not matched to a gene. In nucleotides, the CDR3 is TGTGCCAGCAGTCGATCACCGGGACTAGCGGCCCAAGAGACCCAGTACTTC. This translates into CASSRSPGLAAQETQYF.

This clonotype showed up many times. The chain has TRBV29-1 and TRBJ1-2; the D gene is possibly TRBD1 (6 bases). Trimming removed 7 bases from V and 8 bases from J, with 14 bases in between. The CDR3 is 11 residues long. CDR1 is SQVTM, CDR2 ANQGSEA, per germline. CDR3 loop: CSAKGGGGYTF. CDR3 in DNA: TGCAGCGCCAAGGGGGGTGGAGGCTACACCTTC.

This clonotype was observed a few times. The chain employs TRBV24-1 and TRBJ2-2; either TRBD1 or TRBD2 may fit D (5 bases each). Germline assignment: CDR1 KGHDR and CDR2 SFDVKD. The ends were cut back, 4 bases at V and 6 bases at J, with 17 bases in the middle. CDR3 length equals 16 residues. The chain's CDR3 is CATSDLPVGDAGELFF. In DNA form, the CDR3 reads TGTGCCACCAGTGACCTCCCCGTAGGGGACGCCGGGGAGCTGTTTTTT.

This clonotype occurred many times. No conserved phenylalanine or tryptophan is present at the end of the CDR3, so a read error is the likely explanation. The DNA is left out, because the CDR3 cannot be placed on it with certainty; the CDR3 is given as TCRdb lists it. The rearrangement links TRBV6-6 to TRBJ1-6. CDR1 is MNHNY, CDR2 SVGAGI, per germline (reference sequence). Termini included, the CDR3 measures 8 amino acids. The CDR3 loop is CASNPPRV.

This clonotype was found many times. V gene TRBV10-2 combines with J gene TRBJ2-2; the D is unclear. The V gene lost 8 bases and the J gene lost 6 bases, with 4 bases spanning the gap. Germline CDR1 WSHSY, CDR2 SAAADI. CDR3 size: 10 residues. The CDR3 spells CASLAGELFF. The CDR3 region has the DNA TGCGCCAGCCTCGCCGGGGAGCTGTTTTTT.

This sequence joins TRBV18 and TRBJ1-3; unclear D gene. Germline CDR1 KGHSH, CDR2 LQKENI. Trimming pared 3 bases from V and 3 bases from J, leaving 12 bases between. This CDR3 has 15 amino acids. CDR3 DNA sequence: TGTGCCAGCTCACCCATCGGAAGGGATGGAAACACCATATATTTT. Translating it yields CASSPIGRDGNTIYF.

There are many counts of this clonotype. This chain connects TRBV4-3 to TRBJ2-1; 9 positions agree with TRBD2. V dropped 2 bases and J dropped 7; count of bases not matched to a gene: 9. The CDR3 contains 16 residues. Germline V gene data show CDR1 as LGHNA and CDR2 as YSLEER. Here the CDR3 reads CASSQFATSGLNEQFF. CDR3 DNA: TGCGCCAGCAGCCAATTCGCTACTAGCGGGCTAAATGAGCAGTTCTTC.

In its sample, this clonotype was seen many times. The V gene is TRBV15, the J gene TRBJ2-1; D unresolved. Trimming removed 0 bases from V and 4 bases from J, with 7 bases in between. The CDR3 has 14 residues. Germline V gene data show CDR1 as LNHNV and CDR2 as YYDKDF (reference sequence). CDR3 DNA: TGTGCCACCAGCAGAGATTTCGGGTACAATGAGCAGTTCTTC. The encoded protein is CATSRDFGYNEQFF. The complete variable domain, with remaining parts taken from reference TRBV15 and TRBJ2-1, reads DAMVIQNPRYQVTQFGKPVTLSCSQTLNHNVMYWYQQKSSQAPKLLFHYYDKDFNNEADTPDNFQSRRPNTSFCFLDIRSPGLGDTAMYLCATSRDFGYNEQFFGPGTRLTVL.

This clonotype appeared many times. The chain employs TRBV5-1 and TRBJ2-7, with TRBD1 matching over 8 bases. Per the germline V gene, CDR1 is SGHRS and CDR2 is YFSETQ. CDR3 length: 15 amino acids. V lost 5 bases and J lost 4; bases outside the gene matches: 11. The CDR3 bases are TGCGCCAGCAGATATAGAGGGACAGGTATTTACGAGCAGTACTTC. The encoded protein is CASRYRGTGIYEQYF.

This clonotype occurred many times. The genes are TRBV20-1 and TRBJ2-1, with 9 bases lining up with TRBD1. After removal of 5 bases from V and 10 bases from J, the junction contained 3 bases not matched to a gene. The CDR3 has 11 amino acids. Germline V gene lookup returns CDR1 DFQATT and CDR2 SNEGSKA (reference sequence). The CDR3 bases are TGCAGTGCTGGAGGGACAGGGGAGCAGTTCTTC. Translation gives CSAGGTGEQFF.

Points on this clonotype: A much larger clone is a single base away; this may be a read error. V is TRBV15 and J is TRBJ1-2; D unresolved. V was cut by 8 bases and J by 4 bases, with 17 bases left in between. Germline values: CDR1 LNHNV, CDR2 YYDKDF (reference sequence). The CDR3 totals 14 residues. CDR3: CATWEVAPGYGYTF. The CDR3 DNA sequence: TGTGCCACCTGGGAGGTGGCGCCCGGCTATGGCTACACCTTC.

The rearrangement links TRBV3-1 to TRBJ2-7; 10 nucleotides line up with TRBD1. V shed 5 bases, J shed 2 bases, and the junction held 3 bases outside the gene matches. CDR1 LGHDT and CDR2 YNNKEL come from the germline V gene (reference sequence). The CDR3 has 14 residues. The CDR3 DNA sequence: TGTGCCAGCAGCGCGGGACAGGGGCCCTACGAGCAGTACTTC. Its translation is CASSAGQGPYEQYF.

The V gene is TRBV24-1, the J gene TRBJ2-1; TRBD2 agrees at 7 bases. This CDR3 is built from 16 residues. Germline V lookup: CDR1 KGHDR, CDR2 SFDVKD. V lost 5 bases to trimming and J lost 3 bases; unmatched junction nucleotides: 9. Here the CDR3 reads CATSGLSGGFYNEQFF. The CDR3 nucleotides read TGTGCCACCAGTGGACTCTCCGGGGGGTTCTACAATGAGCAGTTCTTC.